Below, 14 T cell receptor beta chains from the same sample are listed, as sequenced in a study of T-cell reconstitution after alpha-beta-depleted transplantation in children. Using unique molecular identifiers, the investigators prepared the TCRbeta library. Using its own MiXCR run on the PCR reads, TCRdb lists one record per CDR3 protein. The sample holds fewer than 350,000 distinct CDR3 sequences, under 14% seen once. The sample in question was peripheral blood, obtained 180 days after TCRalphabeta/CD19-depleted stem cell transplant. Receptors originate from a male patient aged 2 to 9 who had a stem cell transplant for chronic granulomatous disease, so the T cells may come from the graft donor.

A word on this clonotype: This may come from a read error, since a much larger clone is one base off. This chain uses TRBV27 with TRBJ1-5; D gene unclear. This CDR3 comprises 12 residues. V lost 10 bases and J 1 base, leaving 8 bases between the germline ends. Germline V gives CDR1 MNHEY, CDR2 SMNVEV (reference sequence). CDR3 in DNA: TGTGCCAACGGACTAAGCAATCAGCCCCAGCATTTT. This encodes CANGLSNQPQHF.

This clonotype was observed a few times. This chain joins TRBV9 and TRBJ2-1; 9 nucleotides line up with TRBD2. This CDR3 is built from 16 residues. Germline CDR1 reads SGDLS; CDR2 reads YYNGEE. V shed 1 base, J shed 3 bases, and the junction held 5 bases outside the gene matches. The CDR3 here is CASSVTRAGGYNEQFF. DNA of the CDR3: TGTGCCAGCAGCGTAACCCGAGCGGGAGGCTACAATGAGCAGTTCTTC.

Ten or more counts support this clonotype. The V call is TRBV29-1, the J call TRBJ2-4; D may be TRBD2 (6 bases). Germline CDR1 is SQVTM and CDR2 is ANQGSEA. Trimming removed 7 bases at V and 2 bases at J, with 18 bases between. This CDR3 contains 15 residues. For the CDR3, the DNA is TGCAGCGCCCTTGGTCAGGCGGGGTCCAAAAACATTCAGTACTTC. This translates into CSALGQAGSKNIQYF.

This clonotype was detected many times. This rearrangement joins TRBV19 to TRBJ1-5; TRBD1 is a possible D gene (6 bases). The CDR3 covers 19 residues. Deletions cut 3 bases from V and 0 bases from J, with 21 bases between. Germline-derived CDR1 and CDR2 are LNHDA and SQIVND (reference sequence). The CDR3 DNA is TGTGCCAGTAGTATTTCACCTGGACAGAGAAACACTAGCAATCAGCCCCAGCATTTT. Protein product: CASSISPGQRNTSNQPQHF.

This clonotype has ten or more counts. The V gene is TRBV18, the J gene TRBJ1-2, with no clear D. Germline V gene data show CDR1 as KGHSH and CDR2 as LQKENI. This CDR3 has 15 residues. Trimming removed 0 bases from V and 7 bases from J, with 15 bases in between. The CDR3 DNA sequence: TGTGCCAGCTCACCACCGTGGGGAAAGAAAAGTGGCTACACCTTC. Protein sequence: CASSPPWGKKSGYTF.

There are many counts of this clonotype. The CDR3 DNA is TGCGCCAGCAGCTTGCAAGCGGGGGGTTACAATGAGCAGTTCTTC. Translating it yields CASSLQAGGYNEQFF. The chain employs TRBV5-1 and TRBJ2-1; 9 positions match TRBD2. The length of the CDR3 is 15 residues. The ends lost 1 base at V and 4 bases at J; junction bases unmatched: 3. Germline V gives CDR1 SGHRS, CDR2 YFSETQ.

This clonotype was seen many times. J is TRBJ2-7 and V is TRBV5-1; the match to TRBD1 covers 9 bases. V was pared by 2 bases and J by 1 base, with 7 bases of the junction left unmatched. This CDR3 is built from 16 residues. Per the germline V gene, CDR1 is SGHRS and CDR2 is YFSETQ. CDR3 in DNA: TGCGCCAGCAGCTTCGGGACAGGGCCCCTATCCTACGAGCAGTACTTC. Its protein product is CASSFGTGPLSYEQYF. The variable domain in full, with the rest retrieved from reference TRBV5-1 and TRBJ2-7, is KAGVTQTPRYLIKTRGQQVTLSCSPISGHRSVSWYQQTPGQGLQFLFEYFSETQRNKGNFPGRFSGRQFSNSRSEMNVSTLELGDSALYLCASSFGTGPLSYEQYFGPGTRLTVT.

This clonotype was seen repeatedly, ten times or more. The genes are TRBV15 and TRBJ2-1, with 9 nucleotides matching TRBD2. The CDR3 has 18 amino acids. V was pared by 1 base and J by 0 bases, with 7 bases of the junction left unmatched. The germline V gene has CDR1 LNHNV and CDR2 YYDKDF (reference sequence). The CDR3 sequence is CATSRGLAGRSSYNEQFF. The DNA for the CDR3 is TGTGCCACCAGCAGAGGTCTAGCGGGAAGAAGCTCCTACAATGAGCAGTTCTTC.

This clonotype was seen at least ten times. The CDR3 region has the DNA TGTGCCGCCGGGACCTACGAGCAGTACTTC. Amino acid sequence: CAAGTYEQYF. V is TRBV6-1 and J is TRBJ2-7; maybe TRBD2 (5 bases). The CDR3 runs 10 residues. The V end lost 11 bases, the J end lost 2 bases, and 7 bases lay between the germline ends. Germline V gene sequence: CDR1 MNHNS, CDR2 SASEGT.

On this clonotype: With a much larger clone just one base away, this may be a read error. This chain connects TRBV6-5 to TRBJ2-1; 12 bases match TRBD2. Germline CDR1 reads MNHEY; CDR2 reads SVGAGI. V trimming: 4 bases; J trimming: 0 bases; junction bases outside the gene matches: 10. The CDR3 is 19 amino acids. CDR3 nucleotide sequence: TGTGCCAGCAGTTTGACTAGCGGGAGATTAATGAGCTCCTACAATGAGCAGTTCTTC. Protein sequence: CASSLTSGRLMSSYNEQFF.

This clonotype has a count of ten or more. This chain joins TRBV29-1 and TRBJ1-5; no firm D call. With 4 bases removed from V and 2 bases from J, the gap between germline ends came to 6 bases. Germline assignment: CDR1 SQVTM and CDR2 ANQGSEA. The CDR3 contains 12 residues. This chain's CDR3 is CSVGGGNQPQHF. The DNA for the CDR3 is TGCAGCGTTGGCGGGGGCAATCAGCCCCAGCATTTT.

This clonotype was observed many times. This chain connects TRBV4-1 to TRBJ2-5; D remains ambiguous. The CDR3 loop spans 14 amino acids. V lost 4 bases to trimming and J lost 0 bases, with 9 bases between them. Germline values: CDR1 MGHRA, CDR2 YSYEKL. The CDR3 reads CASSLKVYQETQYF. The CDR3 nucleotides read TGCGCCAGCAGCCTCAAGGTCTACCAAGAGACCCAGTACTTC.

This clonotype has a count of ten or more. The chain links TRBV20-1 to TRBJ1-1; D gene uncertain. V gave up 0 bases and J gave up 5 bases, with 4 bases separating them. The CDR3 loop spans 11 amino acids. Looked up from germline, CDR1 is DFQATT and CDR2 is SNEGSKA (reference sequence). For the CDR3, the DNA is TGCAGTGCTAGAGATGGAACTGAAGCTTTCTTT. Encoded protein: CSARDGTEAFF.

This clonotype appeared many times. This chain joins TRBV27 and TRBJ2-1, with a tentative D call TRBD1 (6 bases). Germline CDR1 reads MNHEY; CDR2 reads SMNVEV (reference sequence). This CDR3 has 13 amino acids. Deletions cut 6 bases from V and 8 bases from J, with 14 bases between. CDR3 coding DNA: TGTGCCAGCAGGCCGGGGACATTCGATGAGCAGTTCTTC. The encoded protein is CASRPGTFDEQFF.